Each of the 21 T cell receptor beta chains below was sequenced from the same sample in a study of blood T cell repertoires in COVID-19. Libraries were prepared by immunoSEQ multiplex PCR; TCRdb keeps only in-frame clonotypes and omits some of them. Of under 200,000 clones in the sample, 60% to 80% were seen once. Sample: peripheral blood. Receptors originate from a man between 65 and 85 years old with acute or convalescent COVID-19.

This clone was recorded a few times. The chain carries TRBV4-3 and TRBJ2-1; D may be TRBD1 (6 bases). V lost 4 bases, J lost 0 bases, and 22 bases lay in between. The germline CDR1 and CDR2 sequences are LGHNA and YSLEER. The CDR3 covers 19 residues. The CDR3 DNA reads TGCGCCAGCAGCCGAGGGGGTCTAGGCGGGTCGTCCTCCTACAATGAGCAGTTCTTC. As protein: CASSRGGLGGSSSYNEQFF.

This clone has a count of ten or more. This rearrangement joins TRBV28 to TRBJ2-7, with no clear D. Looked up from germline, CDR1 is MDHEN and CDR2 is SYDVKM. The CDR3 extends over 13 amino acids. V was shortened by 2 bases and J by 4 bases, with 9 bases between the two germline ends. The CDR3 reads CASSLAERYEQYF. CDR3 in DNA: TGTGCCAGCAGTTTAGCGGAAAGGTACGAGCAGTACTTC.

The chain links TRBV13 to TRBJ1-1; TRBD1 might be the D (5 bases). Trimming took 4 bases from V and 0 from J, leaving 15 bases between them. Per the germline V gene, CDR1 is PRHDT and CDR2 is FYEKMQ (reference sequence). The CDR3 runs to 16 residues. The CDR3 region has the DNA TGTGCCAGCAGCTACGGGGGGTCCTCGATGAACACTGAAGCTTTCTTT. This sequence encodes CASSYGGSSMNTEAFF.

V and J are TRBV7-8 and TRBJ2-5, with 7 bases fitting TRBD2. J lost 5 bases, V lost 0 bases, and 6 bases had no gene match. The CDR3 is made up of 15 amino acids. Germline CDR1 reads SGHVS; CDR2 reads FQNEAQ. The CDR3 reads CASSLAGGSGETQYF. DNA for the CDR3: TGTGCCAGCAGCTTAGCGGGGGGGAGCGGGGAGACCCAGTACTTC.

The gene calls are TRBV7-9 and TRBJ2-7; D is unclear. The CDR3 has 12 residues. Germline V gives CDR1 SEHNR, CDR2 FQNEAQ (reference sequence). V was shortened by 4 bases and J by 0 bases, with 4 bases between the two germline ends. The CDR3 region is CASSYGSYEQYF. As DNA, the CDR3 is TGTGCCAGCAGCTACGGCTCCTACGAGCAGTACTTC. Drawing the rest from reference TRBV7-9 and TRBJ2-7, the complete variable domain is DTGVSQNPRHKITKRGQNVTFRCDPISEHNRLYWYRQTLGQGPEFLTYFQNEAQLEKSRLLSDRFSAERPKGSFSTLEIQRTEQGDSAMYLCASSYGSYEQYFGPGTRLTVT.

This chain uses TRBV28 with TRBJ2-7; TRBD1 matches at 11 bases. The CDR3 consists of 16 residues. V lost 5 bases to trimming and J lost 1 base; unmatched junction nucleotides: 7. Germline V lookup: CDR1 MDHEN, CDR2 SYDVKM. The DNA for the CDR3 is TGTGCCAGCAGTCCCTGGGGACAGGGGGGTTCCTACGAGCAGTACTTC. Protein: CASSPWGQGGSYEQYF.

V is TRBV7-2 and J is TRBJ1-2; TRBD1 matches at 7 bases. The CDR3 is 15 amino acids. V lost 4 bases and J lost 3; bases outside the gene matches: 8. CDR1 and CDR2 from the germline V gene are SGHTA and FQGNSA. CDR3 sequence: CASSSYRGGYYGYTF. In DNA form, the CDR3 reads TGTGCCAGCAGCTCCTACAGGGGAGGCTACTATGGCTACACCTTC. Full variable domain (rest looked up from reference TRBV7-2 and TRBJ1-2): GAGVSQSPSNKVTEKGKDVELRCDPISGHTALYWYRQSLGQGLEFLIYFQGNSAPDKSGLPSDRFSAERTGGSVSTLTIQRTQQEDSAVYLCASSSYRGGYYGYTFGSGTRLTVV.

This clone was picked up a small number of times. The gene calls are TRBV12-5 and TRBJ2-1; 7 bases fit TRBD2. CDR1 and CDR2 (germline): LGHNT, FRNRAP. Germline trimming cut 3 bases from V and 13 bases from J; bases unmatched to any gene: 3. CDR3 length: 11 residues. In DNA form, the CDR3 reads TGTGCTAGTGGTTTCGGGACTAAACAGTTCTTC. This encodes CASGFGTKQFF.

The chain's CDR3 is CASSDAGGFQPQHF. For the CDR3, the DNA is TGTGCCAGCAGCGACGCAGGGGGCTTCCAGCCCCAGCATTTT. The rearrangement joins TRBV5-4 to TRBJ1-5; 8 bases align to TRBD1. The CDR3 spans 14 residues. Germline V gives CDR1 SGHNT, CDR2 YYREEE (reference sequence). J lost 7 bases, V lost 4 bases, and 7 bases had no gene match.

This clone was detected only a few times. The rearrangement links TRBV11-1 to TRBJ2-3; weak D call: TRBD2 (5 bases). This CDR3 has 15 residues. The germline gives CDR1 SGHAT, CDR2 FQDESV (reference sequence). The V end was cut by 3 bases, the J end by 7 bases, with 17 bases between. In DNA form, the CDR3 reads TGTGCCAGCAGCTTCTCGGGAAGTCTGTTGAATACGCAGTATTTT. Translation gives CASSFSGSLLNTQYF.

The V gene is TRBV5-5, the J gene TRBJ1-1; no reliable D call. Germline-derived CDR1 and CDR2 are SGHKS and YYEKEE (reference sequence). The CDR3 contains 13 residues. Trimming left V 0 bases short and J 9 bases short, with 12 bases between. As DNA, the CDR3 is TGTGCCAGCAGCTTGGCCGTAGAGGGAAAAGCTTTCTTT. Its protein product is CASSLAVEGKAFF.

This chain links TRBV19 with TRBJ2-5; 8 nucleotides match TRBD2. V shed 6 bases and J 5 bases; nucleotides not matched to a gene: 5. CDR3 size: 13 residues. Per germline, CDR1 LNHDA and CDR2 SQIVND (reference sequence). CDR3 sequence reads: CASSGGARETQYF. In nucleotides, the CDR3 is TGTGCCAGTAGCGGGGGGGCAAGGGAGACCCAGTACTTC.

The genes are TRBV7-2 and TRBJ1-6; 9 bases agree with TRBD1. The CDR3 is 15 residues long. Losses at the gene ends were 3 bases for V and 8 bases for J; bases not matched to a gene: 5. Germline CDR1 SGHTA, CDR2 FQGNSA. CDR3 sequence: CASSLGTGLDSPLHF. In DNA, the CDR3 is TGTGCCAGCAGCTTGGGGACAGGGTTGGATTCACCCCTCCACTTT. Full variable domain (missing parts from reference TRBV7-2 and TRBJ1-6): GAGVSQSPSNKVTEKGKDVELRCDPISGHTALYWYRQSLGQGLEFLIYFQGNSAPDKSGLPSDRFSAERTGGSVSTLTIQRTQQEDSAVYLCASSLGTGLDSPLHFGNGTRLTVT.

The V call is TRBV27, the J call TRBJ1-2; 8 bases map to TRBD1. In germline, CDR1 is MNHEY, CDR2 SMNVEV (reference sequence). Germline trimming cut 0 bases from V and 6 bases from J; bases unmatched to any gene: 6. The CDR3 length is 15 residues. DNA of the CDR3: TGTGCCAGCAGTTTATCTTCAGGGGGCATTGATGGCTACACCTTC. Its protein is CASSLSSGGIDGYTF.

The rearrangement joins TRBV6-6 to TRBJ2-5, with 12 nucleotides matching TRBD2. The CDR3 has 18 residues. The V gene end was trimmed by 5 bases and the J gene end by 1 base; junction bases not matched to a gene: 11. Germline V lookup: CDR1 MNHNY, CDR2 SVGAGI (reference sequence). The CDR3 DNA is TGTGCCAGCAGTCTACGGTGGCTAGCGGGGGGGAGCCAAGAGACCCAGTACTTC. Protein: CASSLRWLAGGSQETQYF.

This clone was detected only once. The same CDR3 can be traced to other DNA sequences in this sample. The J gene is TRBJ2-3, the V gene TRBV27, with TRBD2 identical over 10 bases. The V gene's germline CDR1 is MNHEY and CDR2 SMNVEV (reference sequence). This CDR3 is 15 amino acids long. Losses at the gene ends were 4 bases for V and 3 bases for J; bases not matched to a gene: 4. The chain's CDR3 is CASSSPSGSTDTQYF. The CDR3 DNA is TGTGCCAGCAGTTCCCCTAGCGGGAGTACAGATACGCAGTATTTT.

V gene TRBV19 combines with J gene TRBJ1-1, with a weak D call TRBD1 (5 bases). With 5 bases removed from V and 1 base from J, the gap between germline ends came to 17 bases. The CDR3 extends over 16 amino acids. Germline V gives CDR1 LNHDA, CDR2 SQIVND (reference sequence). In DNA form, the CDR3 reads TGTGCCAGTAGTCAGGGCACCCCCTCCTCGAACACTGAAGCTTTCTTT. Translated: CASSQGTPSSNTEAFF.

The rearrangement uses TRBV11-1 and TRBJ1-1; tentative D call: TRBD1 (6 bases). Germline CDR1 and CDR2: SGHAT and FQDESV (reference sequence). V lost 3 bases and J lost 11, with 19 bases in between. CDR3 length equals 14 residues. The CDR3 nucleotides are TGTGCCAGCAGCTTCCGGACAGAGACCCTAGGGGCTTTCTTT. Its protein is CASSFRTETLGAFF.

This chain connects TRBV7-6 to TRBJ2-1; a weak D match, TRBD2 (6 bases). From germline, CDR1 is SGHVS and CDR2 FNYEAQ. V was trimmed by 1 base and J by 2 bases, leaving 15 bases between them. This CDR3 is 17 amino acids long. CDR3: CASSLGAGRRTYNEQFF. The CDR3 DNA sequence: TGTGCCAGCAGCTTAGGGGCGGGGAGAAGGACCTACAATGAGCAGTTCTTC.

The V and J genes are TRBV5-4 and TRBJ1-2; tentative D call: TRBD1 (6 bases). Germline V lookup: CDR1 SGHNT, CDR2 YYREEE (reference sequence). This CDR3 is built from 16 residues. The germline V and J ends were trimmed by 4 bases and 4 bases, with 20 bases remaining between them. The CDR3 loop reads CASSDRTTGETYGYTF. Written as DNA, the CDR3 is TGTGCCAGCAGCGACCGAACGACAGGCGAGACCTATGGCTACACCTTC.

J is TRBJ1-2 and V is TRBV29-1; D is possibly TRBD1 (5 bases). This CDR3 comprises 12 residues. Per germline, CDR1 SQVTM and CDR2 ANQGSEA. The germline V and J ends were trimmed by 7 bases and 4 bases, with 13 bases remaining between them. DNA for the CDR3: TGCAGCGGGACGGACAACACCTATGGCTACACCTTC. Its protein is CSGTDNTYGYTF.